These 29 T cell receptor beta chains came from one sample sequenced in a study of OX40 agonist ivuxolimab in advanced cancers. Assay used: immunoSEQ multiplex PCR; TCRdb lists only in-frame clones, some missing. The table has 74,000 or so clones, around 90% seen once. The material was CD4+ or CD8+ T cells sorted from blood, obtained in a trial of the OX40 agonist ivuxolimab. Receptor source: an adult with an advanced solid tumor such as melanoma, head and neck, liver or kidney cancer.

This clone has just one count. The V call is TRBV4-1, the J call TRBJ2-1, with 11 nucleotides matching TRBD2. The germline CDR1 and CDR2 sequences are MGHRA and YSYEKL. The length of the CDR3 is 18 residues. With V trimmed by 2 bases and J by 2 bases, 8 bases remained unmatched. CDR3 loop: CASSQYIAGGTPYNEQFF. CDR3 nucleotides: TGCGCCAGCAGCCAATACATAGCGGGGGGGACCCCCTACAATGAGCAGTTCTTC.

This clone was detected once. CDR3 sequence reads: CASSSTSGGRQETQYF. Written as DNA, the CDR3 is TGTGCCAGCAGTTCGACTAGCGGGGGGCGGCAAGAGACCCAGTACTTC. This chain connects TRBV27 to TRBJ2-5; TRBD2 matches at 13 bases. After removal of 4 bases from V and 2 bases from J, the junction contained 4 bases not matched to a gene. CDR3 length equals 16 residues. Germline assignment: CDR1 MNHEY and CDR2 SMNVEV (reference sequence).

V gene TRBV14 combines with J gene TRBJ2-1; 9 positions agree with TRBD2. Unmatched junction bases numbered 9, after V lost 4 bases and J lost 5 bases. This CDR3 comprises 16 residues. Germline V gene sequence: CDR1 SGHDN, CDR2 FVKESK. The CDR3 nucleotides read TGTGCCAGCAGCCTGGGAGGCGGGAGGGCCAACAATGAGCAGTTCTTC. This codes for CASSLGGGRANNEQFF.

The chain uses TRBV19 and TRBJ1-5; D might be TRBD1 (5 bases). The V gene lost 6 bases and the J gene lost 4 bases, with 10 bases spanning the gap. This CDR3 has 13 residues. Germline CDR1 and CDR2: LNHDA and SQIVND (reference sequence). CDR3 in DNA: TGTGCCAGTAGGGCGGGGGGGAATCAGCCCCAGCATTTT. It is translated as CASRAGGNQPQHF.

The genes are TRBV28 and TRBJ1-4, with 11 bases identical to TRBD1. Trimming cost V 5 bases and J 10 bases; bases outside gene matches: 9. The CDR3 spans 15 residues. The germline V gene encodes CDR1 MDHEN and CDR2 SYDVKM. The CDR3 spells CASSPGQGAHGKLFF. In DNA, the CDR3 is TGTGCCAGCAGTCCCGGACAGGGGGCGCATGGAAAACTGTTTTTT.

The chain joins TRBV5-1 to TRBJ2-3; TRBD2 aligns across 8 bases. The length of the CDR3 is 16 residues. The germline V gene encodes CDR1 SGHRS and CDR2 YFSETQ. V gave up 0 bases and J gave up 6 bases; unmatched junction bases: 9. The DNA for the CDR3 is TGCGCCAGCAGCTTGGGGGGGCTAGCGGGTAGGGATACGCAGTATTTT. This gives the protein CASSLGGLAGRDTQYF.

This rearrangement joins TRBV7-9 to TRBJ2-7, with D hard to call. CDR1 is SEHNR, CDR2 FQNEAQ, per germline (reference sequence). V lost 1 base and J lost 0, with 10 bases in between. The CDR3 consists of 15 residues. DNA of the CDR3: TGTGCCAGCAGCTTAGTCCCGATATCCTCCTACGAGCAGTACTTC. Encoded protein: CASSLVPISSYEQYF.

The V call is TRBV28, the J call TRBJ2-7; 7 bases line up with TRBD2. V lost 5 bases to trimming and J lost 0 bases; unmatched junction nucleotides: 4. CDR1 is MDHEN, CDR2 SYDVKM, per germline. The CDR3 has 14 residues. CDR3 protein: CASSRAGLSYEQYF. CDR3 DNA: TGTGCCAGCAGTAGAGCGGGACTCTCCTACGAGCAGTACTTC.

The chain links TRBV15 to TRBJ2-7; D may be TRBD1 (5 bases). The V gene's germline CDR1 is LNHNV and CDR2 YYDKDF (reference sequence). The CDR3 contains 14 residues. The germline V and J ends were trimmed by 0 bases and 3 bases, with 9 bases remaining between them. CDR3 in DNA: TGTGCCACCAGCAGAGAGATAGGGGTCTACGAGCAGTACTTC. This translates into CATSREIGVYEQYF.

The V call is TRBV4-3, the J call TRBJ2-5, with a possible D match to TRBD2 (5 bases). Looked up from germline, CDR1 is LGHNA and CDR2 is YSLEER. Trimming removed 0 bases from V and 5 bases from J, with 10 bases in between. There are 14 residues in the CDR3. CDR3 amino acids: CASSQELGRETQYF. For the CDR3, the DNA is TGCGCCAGCAGCCAAGAACTAGGTCGGGAGACCCAGTACTTC.

This clone has a single count. This chain uses TRBV5-1 with TRBJ2-1; TRBD1 is a possible D gene (6 bases). V lost 0 bases, J lost 0 bases, and 7 bases lay in between. This CDR3 has 15 amino acids. The germline V gene encodes CDR1 SGHRS and CDR2 YFSETQ. The CDR3 region is CASSLGQVSYNEQFF. In DNA form, the CDR3 reads TGCGCCAGCAGCTTGGGACAGGTCTCCTACAATGAGCAGTTCTTC.

V usage is TRBV6-4 and J usage is TRBJ2-1; 13 bases map to TRBD2. This CDR3 is 16 amino acids long. Germline lookup yields CDR1 MRHNA and CDR2 SNTAGT. The V gene end was trimmed by 5 bases and the J gene end by 10 bases; junction bases not matched to a gene: 11. The CDR3 loop is CASSFELAGGRSEQFF. CDR3 DNA: TGTGCCAGCAGTTTCGAACTAGCGGGAGGGCGTAGCGAGCAGTTCTTC.

This sequence joins TRBV5-1 and TRBJ1-2; no clear D. V lost 2 bases, J lost 5 bases, and 7 bases lay in between. Germline assignment: CDR1 SGHRS and CDR2 YFSETQ. The CDR3 contains 12 residues. The CDR3 DNA is TGCGCCAGCAGCTTTCCGGGGTATGGCTACACCTTC. Translated: CASSFPGYGYTF.

The V call is TRBV5-1, the J call TRBJ2-3; the D gene could be TRBD1 or TRBD2 (5 bases each). The CDR3 sequence is 14 residues long. With 2 bases removed from V and 2 bases from J, the gap between germline ends came to 9 bases. The germline V gene encodes CDR1 SGHRS and CDR2 YFSETQ. DNA for the CDR3: TGCGCCAGCAGCTTAGGGGAGTCCACAGATACGCAGTATTTT. Its translation: CASSLGESTDTQYF.

The rearrangement joins TRBV15 to TRBJ1-6; TRBD1 is a possible D gene (5 bases). V dropped 0 bases and J dropped 7 bases, with 13 bases sitting between them. The germline CDR1 and CDR2 sequences are LNHNV and YYDKDF (reference sequence). The CDR3 is made up of 16 amino acids. CDR3 nucleotides: TGTGCCACCAGCAGAGAGAAGGGGAACTTAAATTCACCCCTCCACTTT. Protein: CATSREKGNLNSPLHF. The entire variable domain, with the rest obtained from reference TRBV15 and TRBJ1-6, is as follows: DAMVIQNPRYQVTQFGKPVTLSCSQTLNHNVMYWYQQKSSQAPKLLFHYYDKDFNNEADTPDNFQSRRPNTSFCFLDIRSPGLGDTAMYLCATSREKGNLNSPLHFGNGTRLTVT.

The chain is built from TRBV5-1 and TRBJ2-2, with 9 nucleotides matching TRBD2. Germline V gene sequence: CDR1 SGHRS, CDR2 YFSETQ. J lost 6 bases, V lost 1 base, and 7 bases had no gene match. The CDR3 extends over 16 amino acids. The CDR3 reads CASSLRVAGEAGELFF. The CDR3 DNA is TGCGCCAGCAGCTTGCGGGTAGCGGGAGAAGCCGGGGAGCTGTTTTTT.

This clone has only a few counts. The chain employs TRBV19 and TRBJ2-6; the match to TRBD2 covers 7 bases. After removal of 6 bases from V and 0 bases from J, the junction contained 2 bases not matched to a gene. There are 15 residues in the CDR3. Germline V gene lookup returns CDR1 LNHDA and CDR2 SQIVND (reference sequence). In DNA form, the CDR3 reads TGTGCCAGTAGAGGGACTAACTCTGGGGCCAACGTCCTGACTTTC. It translates to CASRGTNSGANVLTF.

V usage is TRBV7-8 and J usage is TRBJ1-5; TRBD1 is a possible D gene (5 bases). From germline, CDR1 is SGHVS and CDR2 FQNEAQ. Trimming left V 5 bases short and J 5 bases short, with 22 bases between. The CDR3 extends over 17 amino acids. Here the CDR3 reads CASSPRVVGVRDQPQHF. CDR3 bases: TGTGCCAGCAGCCCCCGGGTGGTAGGGGTAAGGGATCAGCCCCAGCATTTT.

The chain has TRBV6-6 and TRBJ2-3; D tentatively reads TRBD1 or TRBD2 (7 bases each). Germline V gene sequence: CDR1 MNHNY, CDR2 SVGAGI (reference sequence). The CDR3 loop spans 15 amino acids. The V gene lost 2 bases and the J gene lost 7 bases, with 16 bases spanning the gap. The CDR3 region has the DNA TGTGCCAGCAGTTACCCTGCAGGGGGGGCTAATACGCAGTATTTT. It encodes CASSYPAGGANTQYF.

This clone was seen only once. The rearrangement uses TRBV7-2 and TRBJ1-1, with TRBD1 identical over 8 bases. Per the germline V gene, CDR1 is SGHTA and CDR2 is FQGNSA. The J segment lost 0 bases and the V segment lost 0 bases, leaving 0 bases of the junction unmatched. The CDR3 runs 15 residues. The CDR3 region is CASSLAGQVNTEAFF. Here the CDR3 DNA reads TGTGCCAGCAGCTTAGCGGGACAGGTGAACACTGAAGCTTTCTTT.

This clone occurred once. The chain couples TRBV5-1 to TRBJ2-5, with TRBD1 identical over 10 bases. With 0 bases clipped from V and 5 bases from J, the junction kept 10 bases outside the gene matches. Germline lookup yields CDR1 SGHRS and CDR2 YFSETQ. This CDR3 region has 17 residues. CDR3 in amino acids: CASSLAPLGTGVETQYF. The CDR3 DNA reads as TGCGCCAGCAGCTTGGCCCCACTCGGGACAGGGGTGGAGACCCAGTACTTC.

The chain joins TRBV6-5 to TRBJ2-5, with D perhaps matching TRBD1 or TRBD2 (5 bases each). Trimming shortened V by 6 bases and J by 5 bases, and 16 bases separated the two germline ends. Germline V gives CDR1 MNHEY, CDR2 SVGAGI. This CDR3 has 14 amino acids. For the CDR3, the DNA is TGTGCCAGCAGCCGGGACCCAGGCCTCGAGACCCAGTACTTC. Translated, it gives CASSRDPGLETQYF.

V usage is TRBV15 and J usage is TRBJ1-1; D might be TRBD1 (5 bases). The CDR3 length is 14 residues. CDR1 and CDR2 from the germline V gene are LNHNV and YYDKDF (reference sequence). V lost 0 bases and J 6 bases, leaving 11 bases between the germline ends. The CDR3 sequence is CATSRDRDGAEAFF. The CDR3 nucleotides read TGTGCCACCAGCAGAGACAGGGATGGCGCTGAAGCTTTCTTT.

This chain uses TRBV7-9 with TRBJ1-2; unclear D gene. V was shortened by 1 base and J by 7 bases, with 7 bases between the two germline ends. The CDR3 totals 12 residues. Germline assignment: CDR1 SEHNR and CDR2 FQNEAQ (reference sequence). The CDR3, as DNA: TGTGCCAGCAGCTTAGTTCTCGGTGGCTACACCTTC. Amino acid sequence: CASSLVLGGYTF.

The rearrangement links TRBV19 to TRBJ1-2; 7 bases are a match to TRBD1. Germline V lookup: CDR1 LNHDA, CDR2 SQIVND (reference sequence). The CDR3 covers 14 residues. The V gene end was trimmed by 0 bases and the J gene end by 8 bases; junction bases not matched to a gene: 6. In DNA form, the CDR3 reads TGTGCCAGTAGTATAGAAGGGGGCACTGACGGCTACACCTTC. It encodes CASSIEGGTDGYTF. The variable domain in full, with the rest retrieved from reference TRBV19 and TRBJ1-2, is DGGITQSPKYLFRKEGQNVTLSCEQNLNHDAMYWYRQDPGQGLRLIYYSQIVNDFQKGDIAEGYSVSREKKESFPLTVTSAQKNPTAFYLCASSIEGGTDGYTFGSGTRLTVV.

V and J are TRBV9 and TRBJ2-3; 9 nucleotides line up with TRBD1. Germline V gene lookup returns CDR1 SGDLS and CDR2 YYNGEE. Trimming took 4 bases from V and 4 from J; bases not matched to a gene: 13. The CDR3 totals 17 residues. DNA of the CDR3: TGTGCCAGCAGCCAGATACCGGGACAGGGACGGGCAGATACGCAGTATTTT. Its protein is CASSQIPGQGRADTQYF.

DNA of the CDR3: TGTGCCAGCAGCCTCGGCTCTGGGGCCAACGTCCTGACTTTC. It translates to CASSLGSGANVLTF. The gene calls are TRBV11-2 and TRBJ2-6; D remains unclear. V dropped 5 bases and J dropped 0 bases, with 5 bases sitting between them. The CDR3 spans 14 residues. The germline V gene has CDR1 SGHAT and CDR2 FQNNGV.

This clone was counted a few times. This chain connects TRBV27 to TRBJ1-2; TRBD1 matches at 7 bases. Germline CDR1 reads MNHEY; CDR2 reads SMNVEV (reference sequence). V shed 6 bases, J shed 3 bases, and the junction held 10 bases outside the gene matches. There are 15 residues in the CDR3. CDR3: CASSPLTGNYYGYTF. The CDR3 DNA reads TGTGCCAGCAGCCCCTTGACAGGGAACTACTATGGCTACACCTTC.

The rearrangement uses TRBV30 and TRBJ2-3, with 7 bases lining up with TRBD1. V lost 1 base to trimming and J lost 4 bases; unmatched junction nucleotides: 17. The germline V gene encodes CDR1 GTSNPN and CDR2 SVGIG (reference sequence). This CDR3 has 18 residues. Written as DNA, the CDR3 is TGTGCCTGGAGTGCAAACTCGGACGGGACAGCCTTCCCAGATACGCAGTATTTT. The encoded protein is CAWSANSDGTAFPDTQYF. The full variable domain, in which reference TRBV30 and TRBJ2-3 provide the parts outside the CDR3, is SQTIHQWPATLVQPVGSPLSLECTVEGTSNPNLYWYRQAAGRGLQLLFYSVGIGQISSEVPQNLSASRPQDRQFILSSKKLLLSDSGFYLCAWSANSDGTAFPDTQYFGPGTRLTVL.